The rows below give T cell receptor beta chains drawn from one sample of a study of blood T cell repertoires in COVID-19. Data came from immunoSEQ multiplex PCR; TCRdb stores just in-frame clones and leaves some out. The sample lists hundreds of thousands of clones, around nine tenths occurring once. Sequencing used PBMCs or T cells enriched from blood (not recorded which). These receptors were collected from a middle-aged woman who had recovered from COVID-19. Each CDR3 is given with its conserved first and last residue. Fields, in order: J gene, V gene, clone size, D gene, CDR3 DNA, CDR3 protein. D genes are given only for firm matches. Expanded clones get a size class; other rows say once, few or many, or leave the size out.

j_call: TRBJ1-1
v_call: TRBV4-1
clone_size: .
d_call: .
cdr3_nt: TGCGCCAGCAGCCACCTGGACAGGAACACTGAAGCTTTCTTT
cdr3_aa: CASSHLDRNTEAFF

j_call: TRBJ2-7
v_call: TRBV28
clone_size: once
d_call: .
cdr3_nt: TGTGCCAGCAGCCCCATTACAGGGCTCGCCTCCTACGAGCAGTACTTC
cdr3_aa: CASSPITGLASYEQYF

j_call: TRBJ1-1
v_call: TRBV29-1
clone_size: few
d_call: .
cdr3_nt: TGCAGCGTTGATGGTCGTAGCTCAAAATCTGAAGCTTTCTTT
cdr3_aa: CSVDGRSSKSEAFF

j_call: TRBJ2-1
v_call: TRBV12-3/TRBV12-4
clone_size: .
d_call: .
cdr3_nt: TGTGCCAGCAGTTTGGGCTCGCAGTTCTTC
cdr3_aa: CASSLGSQFF

j_call: TRBJ2-3
v_call: TRBV19
clone_size: .
d_call: .
cdr3_nt: TGTGCCAGTAGTATAATCGGCTCAAGCAGCGCAGATACGCAGTATTTT
cdr3_aa: CASSIIGSSSADTQYF

j_call: TRBJ2-7
v_call: TRBV7-3
clone_size: few
d_call: TRBD1
cdr3_nt: TGTGCCAGCAGCCCGGGACAGGGGAACGAGCAGTACTTC
cdr3_aa: CASSPGQGNEQYF

j_call: TRBJ1-5
v_call: TRBV9
clone_size: .
d_call: .
cdr3_nt: TGTGCCAGCAGCGTAGCTGGGGCCTGGAGTGATCAGCCCCAGCATTTT
cdr3_aa: CASSVAGAWSDQPQHF

j_call: TRBJ2-1
v_call: TRBV5-1
clone_size: few
d_call: .
cdr3_nt: TGCGCCAGCAGCTTGGACGGCATGATTGGGGCATACAATGAGCAGTTCTTC
cdr3_aa: CASSLDGMIGAYNEQFF

j_call: TRBJ1-4
v_call: TRBV7-9
clone_size: .
d_call: .
cdr3_nt: TGTGCCAGCAGCTTCACCGGGACAATCAATGAAAAACTGTTTTTT
cdr3_aa: CASSFTGTINEKLFF

j_call: TRBJ1-5
v_call: TRBV4-2
clone_size: .
d_call: TRBD1
cdr3_nt: TGTGCCAGCAGCCAAGCGACAGGGGGCAATCAGCCCCAGCATTTT
cdr3_aa: CASSQATGGNQPQHF

j_call: TRBJ1-2
v_call: TRBV2
clone_size: .
d_call: TRBD1
cdr3_nt: TGTGCCAGCAGTGAAGCGGACAGGAACTATGGCTACACCTTC
cdr3_aa: CASSEADRNYGYTF

j_call: TRBJ1-2
v_call: TRBV28
clone_size: .
d_call: .
cdr3_nt: TGTGCCAGCAGCCCGGGTAACTATGGCTACACCTTC
cdr3_aa: CASSPGNYGYTF